The 4 T cell receptor beta chains below were found in one sample sequenced in a study of blood T cell repertoires in COVID-19 (dated by TCRdb to the early 2020s). Libraries were constructed by the immunoSEQ multiplex PCR assay. This is the immuneACCESS table as TCRdb keeps it, with only in-frame sequences that have V and J called. A part of the clones is gone; compared with another copy, unresolved V genes explain less than half, and the rest is unexplained. The sample includes some 58,000 clones, with around nine tenths observed a single time. The ten most abundant clones make up about 3.2% of the sample. Sequenced material: peripheral blood. These receptors were obtained from a human donor in a cohort sampled during active COVID-19.

V is TRBV24-1 and J is TRBJ2-1; 10 bases align to TRBD1. Trimming took 3 bases from V and 5 from J; bases not matched to a gene: 6. Germline assignment: CDR1 KGHDR and CDR2 SFDVKD. This CDR3 contains 16 residues. CDR3 DNA sequence: TGTGCCACCAGTGATCCGTCCGGGACAGGGGACAATGAGCAGTTCTTC. Its translation is CATSDPSGTGDNEQFF.

The sample holds one count of this clone. This chain uses TRBV5-1 with TRBJ2-2, with D perhaps matching TRBD1 (5 bases). CDR1 SGHRS and CDR2 YFSETQ come from the germline V gene. V dropped 6 bases and J dropped 3 bases, with 9 bases sitting between them. This CDR3 has 13 amino acids. The CDR3 region is CASNPGYTGELFF. CDR3 sequence (DNA): TGCGCCAGCAACCCAGGGTACACCGGGGAGCTGTTTTTT.

This chain joins TRBV21-1 and TRBJ1-5; the D segment call TRBD1 is taken from the table without a DNA check. TRBV21-1 corresponds to a pseudogene. The CDR3 is 16 amino acids. The CDR3 reads CASSLELTEGDQPQHF. CDR3 DNA: TGTGCCAGCAGCCTCGAGCTGACGGAAGGGGATCAGCCCCAGCATTTT.

The chain is built from TRBV5-1 and TRBJ1-5; the match to TRBD1 covers 11 bases. Trimming took 4 bases from V and 7 from J; bases not matched to a gene: 7. This CDR3 comprises 15 residues. The germline V gene has CDR1 SGHRS and CDR2 YFSETQ. The CDR3 region has the DNA TGCGCCAGCAGCCGGACAGGGGGCGAGCGGCAGCCCCAGCATTTT. Residues: CASSRTGGERQPQHF.